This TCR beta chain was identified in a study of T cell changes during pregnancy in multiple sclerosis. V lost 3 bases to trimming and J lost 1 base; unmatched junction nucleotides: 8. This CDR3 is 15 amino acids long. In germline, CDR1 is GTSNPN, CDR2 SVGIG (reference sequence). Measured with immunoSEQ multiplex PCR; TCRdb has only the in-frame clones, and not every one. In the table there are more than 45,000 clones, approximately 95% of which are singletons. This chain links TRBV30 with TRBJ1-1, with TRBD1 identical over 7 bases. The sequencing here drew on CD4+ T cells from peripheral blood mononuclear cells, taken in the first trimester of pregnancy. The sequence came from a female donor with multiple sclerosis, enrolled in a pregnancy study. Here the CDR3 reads CAWSTEGAPNTEAFF. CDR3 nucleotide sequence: TGTGCCTGGAGCACAGAGGGGGCGCCGAACACTGAAGCTTTCTTT.